These 17 T cell receptor beta chains came from one sample sequenced in a study of blood T cell repertoires in COVID-19. Generated by immunoSEQ multiplex PCR, the TCRdb table keeps only in-frame clones and is missing some. The table lists roughly 29,000 clones, 93% of them singletons, with 0.8% to 0.9% in the top ten. The specimen was peripheral blood. The receptors derive from a woman in her sixties or seventies with COVID-19, enrolled during active disease.

The chain joins TRBV28 to TRBJ1-1, with D possibly being TRBD1 (5 bases). The CDR3 has 14 amino acids. The germline gives CDR1 MDHEN, CDR2 SYDVKM. The germline V and J ends were trimmed by 3 bases and 4 bases, with 12 bases remaining between them. CDR3 residues: CASSFSGRSTEAFF. Here the CDR3 DNA reads TGTGCCAGCAGTTTTTCAGGGCGATCCACTGAAGCTTTCTTT.

V gene TRBV6-6 combines with J gene TRBJ2-2; D remains ambiguous. V dropped 7 bases and J dropped 4 bases, with 10 bases sitting between them. Per germline, CDR1 MNHNY and CDR2 SVGAGI (reference sequence). This CDR3 comprises 13 residues. The CDR3 DNA reads TGTGCCAGCACTTATGCGCCCACCGGGGAGCTGTTTTTT. This translates into CASTYAPTGELFF.

The chain joins TRBV5-1 to TRBJ1-4; D perhaps matches TRBD1 (6 bases). The CDR3 is 15 residues long. The ends were cut back, 3 bases at V and 8 bases at J, with 17 bases in the middle. The germline V gene has CDR1 SGHRS and CDR2 YFSETQ. CDR3 protein: CASSWDTRADEKLFF. The CDR3 DNA reads as TGCGCCAGCAGCTGGGACACAAGGGCAGACGAAAAACTGTTTTTT.

This clone was detected only once. The chain recombines TRBV25-1 with TRBJ1-1; D might be TRBD1 (5 bases). V lost 8 bases, J lost 1 base, and 17 bases lay in between. CDR3 length equals 15 residues. Germline V CDR1 and CDR2: MGHDK, SYGVNS. In DNA form, the CDR3 reads TGTGCCAGCCGCCGGGGGAGTTGGGCGAACACTGAAGCTTTCTTT. The encoded protein is CASRRGSWANTEAFF.

The CDR3 is CASSLLGGGLAVGSYNEQFF. CDR3 coding DNA: TGCGCCAGCAGCCTGCTAGGGGGAGGACTAGCGGTTGGCTCCTACAATGAGCAGTTCTTC. The rearrangement uses TRBV5-1 and TRBJ2-1, with 10 bases matching TRBD2. V dropped 4 bases and J dropped 0; count of bases not matched to a gene: 16. The V gene's germline CDR1 is SGHRS and CDR2 YFSETQ. The CDR3 is 20 amino acids.

The gene calls are TRBV6-2 or TRBV6-3 and TRBJ2-7; 7 positions match TRBD1. From germline, CDR1 is MNHEY and CDR2 SVGEGT. Trimming cost V 2 bases and J 2 bases; bases outside gene matches: 12. This CDR3 spans 17 amino acids. CDR3 sequence (DNA): TGTGCCAGCAGTTACCACTCCCGAGGGGGCGTCCCCTACGAGCAGTACTTC. It is translated as CASSYHSRGGVPYEQYF.

V and J are TRBV7-2 and TRBJ2-2; 7 bases align to TRBD2. Germline V lookup: CDR1 SGHTA, CDR2 FQGNSA. The V gene end was trimmed by 1 base and the J gene end by 5 bases; junction bases not matched to a gene: 7. The CDR3 covers 16 residues. As DNA, the CDR3 is TGTGCCAGCAGCTTAGTTGCGGGAGCACGAACCGGGGAGCTGTTTTTT. It specifies CASSLVAGARTGELFF.

The chain uses TRBV27 and TRBJ2-7; TRBD2 aligns across 14 bases. V trimming: 0 bases; J trimming: 2 bases; junction bases outside the gene matches: 0. The CDR3 covers 16 residues. Germline V gene data show CDR1 as MNHEY and CDR2 as SMNVEV (reference sequence). The chain's CDR3 is CASSLSGLAGAYEQYF. The CDR3 DNA follows: TGTGCCAGCAGTTTATCGGGACTAGCGGGAGCCTACGAGCAGTACTTC.

The chain combines TRBV6-5 with TRBJ2-3; 9 positions match TRBD2. The CDR3 is made up of 14 amino acids. V lost 7 bases, J lost 1 base, and 3 bases stayed unmatched. Germline V gives CDR1 MNHEY, CDR2 SVGAGI. CDR3 nucleotides: TGTGCCAGCACCCGGACTAGCGGCACAGATACGCAGTATTTT. This translates into CASTRTSGTDTQYF.

This clone has a handful of counts. The rearrangement links TRBV9 to TRBJ2-5, with TRBD1 matching 9 bases. Germline CDR1 and CDR2: SGDLS and YYNGEE. The CDR3 totals 15 residues. V was pared by 2 bases and J by 5 bases, with 7 bases of the junction left unmatched. In DNA form, the CDR3 reads TGTGCCAGCAGCGTCGGACAGGGGCTTTTTGAGACCCAGTACTTC. It is translated as CASSVGQGLFETQYF. Based on the CDR3 plus reference TRBV9 and TRBJ2-5, the full variable domain is DSGVTQTPKHLITATGQRVTLRCSPRSGDLSVYWYQQSLDQGLQFLIQYYNGEERAKGNILERFSAQQFPDLHSELNLSSLELGDSALYFCASSVGQGLFETQYFGPGTRLLVL.

The rearrangement uses TRBV30 and TRBJ1-5, with no clear D. CDR1 is GTSNPN and CDR2 is SVGIG in the germline V gene (reference sequence). The germline V and J ends were trimmed by 3 bases and 6 bases, with 18 bases remaining between them. This CDR3 contains 15 residues. The chain's CDR3 is CAWREGSGDGQPQHF. In DNA, the CDR3 is TGTGCCTGGAGGGAGGGTTCAGGAGACGGTCAGCCCCAGCATTTT.

The CDR3 loop reads CAISPPPGLISEAFF. As DNA, the CDR3 is TGTGCCATCAGTCCCCCCCCGGGACTTATTTCTGAAGCTTTCTTT. J is TRBJ1-1 and V is TRBV10-3; TRBD1 might be the D (5 bases). The germline V gene encodes CDR1 ENHRY and CDR2 SYGVKD. This CDR3 is built from 15 residues. Trimming took 5 bases from V and 6 from J, leaving 19 bases between them.

This chain uses TRBV27 with TRBJ2-7; D is undetermined. Trimming took off 8 bases at V and 5 bases at J, with 22 bases between the two ends. The length of the CDR3 is 15 residues. The germline gives CDR1 MNHEY, CDR2 SMNVEV (reference sequence). For the CDR3, the DNA is TGTGCCAGCCACGGATGGAGAGCCCTCAACAACGAGCAGTACTTC. It translates to CASHGWRALNNEQYF.

The genes are TRBV4-1 and TRBJ1-4; D possibly corresponds to TRBD1 (5 bases). Germline V gene data show CDR1 as MGHRA and CDR2 as YSYEKL. The CDR3 contains 17 residues. V lost 0 bases and J lost 0, with 11 bases in between. The CDR3 DNA is TGCGCCAGCAGCCAAGATCGGAGGGGCGCAACTAATGAAAAACTGTTTTTT. Translating gives CASSQDRRGATNEKLFF.

This CDR3 reads CASSLGQPFNEQFF. CDR3 nucleotide sequence: TGTGCCAGCAGCTTAGGACAGCCGTTCAATGAGCAGTTCTTC. The chain couples TRBV7-3 to TRBJ2-1, with D possibly TRBD1 on 6 matching bases. V was shortened by 2 bases and J by 6 bases, with 11 bases between the two germline ends. The CDR3 extends over 14 amino acids. The V gene's germline CDR1 is SGHTA and CDR2 FQGTGA.

This chain joins TRBV4-2 and TRBJ1-1, with 7 bases that match TRBD1. After removal of 1 base from V and 2 bases from J, the junction contained 4 bases not matched to a gene. Germline V gene data show CDR1 as LGHNA and CDR2 as YNFKEQ. This CDR3 comprises 15 residues. The CDR3 spells CASSQVDRQNTEAFF. For the CDR3, the DNA is TGTGCCAGCAGCCAAGTGGACAGGCAAAACACTGAAGCTTTCTTT.

The chain links TRBV30 to TRBJ2-1, with 8 bases that match TRBD2. J was trimmed by 9 bases and V by 3 bases; bases with no gene match: 7. This CDR3 region has 13 residues. CDR1 is GTSNPN, CDR2 SVGIG, per germline (reference sequence). The CDR3 coding sequence is TGTGCCTGGAGAGGGACTAGTTCTAGTGAGCAGTTCTTC. It codes for CAWRGTSSSEQFF.